The 21 T cell receptor beta chains reported below all come from one sample, sequenced in a study of cytomegalovirus exposure and HLA in healthy donors. Use of 60 Vbeta and 13 Jbeta primers characterized the PCR. Libraries were prepared by immunoSEQ multiplex PCR; TCRdb keeps only in-frame clonotypes and omits some of them. The sample holds approximately 190,000 clones, 87% seen once. Sequenced input: PBMCs. The receptors here all came from a young man in good health and CMV-seronegative.

V gene TRBV2 combines with J gene TRBJ2-5, with 9 bases matching TRBD1. V trimming: 6 bases; J trimming: 5 bases; junction bases outside the gene matches: 10. The CDR3 length is 15 residues. The V gene's germline CDR1 is SNHLY and CDR2 FYNNEI. CDR3 residues: CASRFDRTGVETQYF. Written as DNA, the CDR3 is TGTGCCAGCAGATTTGACCGGACAGGGGTCGAGACCCAGTACTTC.

This clone was seen only once. V gene TRBV2 combines with J gene TRBJ1-2; 8 bases align to TRBD1. CDR3 length: 12 amino acids. The V segment lost 6 bases and the J segment 6 bases; nucleotides outside the gene matches: 3. The germline gives CDR1 SNHLY, CDR2 FYNNEI. The CDR3 loop is CASSWTGNGYTF. DNA for the CDR3: TGTGCCAGCAGCTGGACAGGGAATGGCTACACCTTC.

The chain employs TRBV19 and TRBJ2-5; TRBD1 matches at 8 bases. Trimming cost V 9 bases and J 1 base; bases outside gene matches: 13. Germline assignment: CDR1 LNHDA and CDR2 SQIVND (reference sequence). The CDR3 length is 16 residues. CDR3 sequence: CASRPQDRVAQETQYF. The CDR3, as DNA: TGTGCCAGCAGACCCCAGGACAGGGTGGCCCAAGAGACCCAGTACTTC. The full variable domain, completed using reference TRBV19 and TRBJ2-5, is DGGITQSPKYLFRKEGQNVTLSCEQNLNHDAMYWYRQDPGQGLRLIYYSQIVNDFQKGDIAEGYSVSREKKESFPLTVTSAQKNPTAFYLCASRPQDRVAQETQYFGPGTRLLVL.

With respect to this clone: One junction end does not reproduce the germline sequence, and a read error may be involved. The chain couples TRBV29-1 to TRBJ2-5; 8 bases are a match to TRBD1. The tail of the sequence fits TRBJ2-7 better, so the J call may be wrong. This CDR3 has 12 amino acids. Germline CDR1 SQVTM, CDR2 ANQGSEA. CDR3 nucleotides: TGCAGCAGCAGGGGGCCCTCCTCCGAGCAGTACTTC. Translating it yields CSSRGPSSEQYF.

The J gene is TRBJ2-7, the V gene TRBV28; 8 bases are a match to TRBD2. V gave up 7 bases and J gave up 3 bases; unmatched junction bases: 8. The CDR3 is 14 residues long. The V gene's germline CDR1 is MDHEN and CDR2 SYDVKM. CDR3 nucleotide sequence: TGTGCCAGCAACCGAGCGGGAGTTCGCTACGAGCAGTACTTC. Amino acid sequence: CASNRAGVRYEQYF.

The V and J genes are TRBV7-8 and TRBJ2-1, with TRBD2 matching 11 bases. CDR3 length equals 16 residues. Germline CDR1 is SGHVS and CDR2 is FQNEAQ. V shed 5 bases and J 4 bases; nucleotides not matched to a gene: 7. CDR3 region: CASSGPIAGGYNEQFF. The CDR3 DNA sequence: TGTGCCAGCAGCGGGCCAATAGCGGGGGGGTACAATGAGCAGTTCTTC.

This clone was seen once. The genes are TRBV7-6 and TRBJ2-3, with 11 bases identical to TRBD2. Germline-derived CDR1 and CDR2 are SGHVS and FNYEAQ. V lost 5 bases and J lost 3; bases outside the gene matches: 16. The CDR3 sequence is 19 residues long. CDR3 residues: CASSPRLAGNPSSTDTQYF. The DNA of the CDR3 is TGTGCCAGCAGCCCTAGACTAGCGGGAAACCCTTCAAGTACAGATACGCAGTATTTT.

This rearrangement joins TRBV2 to TRBJ2-5, with D maybe TRBD2 (6 bases). Germline CDR1 reads SNHLY; CDR2 reads FYNNEI. The CDR3 loop spans 15 amino acids. The V end was cut by 2 bases, the J end by 7 bases, with 17 bases between. The CDR3 loop is CASSELGREMGTQYF. In DNA, the CDR3 is TGTGCCAGCAGTGAATTGGGACGGGAGATGGGGACCCAGTACTTC.

The V call is TRBV7-2, the J call TRBJ1-2; no definite D call. The CDR3 extends over 13 amino acids. Germline loops: CDR1 SGHTA, CDR2 FQGNSA. Deletions cut 4 bases from V and 6 bases from J, with 12 bases between. CDR3 in amino acids: CASSSTTYNGYTF. CDR3 bases: TGTGCCAGCAGCTCTACCACTTATAATGGCTACACCTTC.

The genes are TRBV28 and TRBJ1-2; 7 bases are a match to TRBD1. The germline CDR1 and CDR2 sequences are MDHEN and SYDVKM. J lost 4 bases, V lost 4 bases, and 6 bases had no gene match. CDR3 length equals 14 residues. The CDR3 DNA reads TGTGCCAGCAGTTCCCACTCAGGGGGCTATGGCTACACCTTC. It yields the protein CASSSHSGGYGYTF.

The rearrangement joins TRBV5-6 to TRBJ2-7; 7 positions agree with TRBD1. Germline-derived CDR1 and CDR2 are SGHDT and YYEEEE. The V gene end was trimmed by 6 bases and the J gene end by 1 base; junction bases not matched to a gene: 10. The CDR3 length is 15 residues. In nucleotides, the CDR3 is TGTGCCAGCAATCTAAGGGGACAGAGGTCCTACGAGCAGTACTTC. This sequence encodes CASNLRGQRSYEQYF.

V is TRBV6-5 and J is TRBJ2-7, with D possibly matching TRBD2 (6 bases). V lost 0 bases and J lost 2, with 11 bases in between. Looked up from germline, CDR1 is MNHEY and CDR2 is SVGAGI. This CDR3 is 15 amino acids long. In DNA form, the CDR3 reads TGTGCCAGCAGTTACTCGATGACTAGAACCTACGAGCAGTACTTC. It is translated as CASSYSMTRTYEQYF.

This chain uses TRBV7-9 with TRBJ2-3; a weak D match, TRBD1 (6 bases). Germline CDR1 is SEHNR and CDR2 is FQNEAQ (reference sequence). V was clipped by 2 bases and J by 3 bases, with 12 bases between them. CDR3 size: 15 residues. The CDR3 bases are TGTGCCAGCAGCTTACAGGGGCCCTTAACAGATACGCAGTATTTT. It codes for CASSLQGPLTDTQYF. Full variable domain (missing parts from reference TRBV7-9 and TRBJ2-3): DTGVSQNPRHKITKRGQNVTFRCDPISEHNRLYWYRQTLGQGPEFLTYFQNEAQLEKSRLLSDRFSAERPKGSFSTLEIQRTEQGDSAMYLCASSLQGPLTDTQYFGPGTRLTVL.

This chain links TRBV5-1 with TRBJ2-5; 8 bases match TRBD1. Unmatched junction bases numbered 13, after V lost 7 bases and J lost 5 bases. Germline V gene sequence: CDR1 SGHRS, CDR2 YFSETQ. This CDR3 is 15 amino acids long. CDR3 region: CASSSSRGRGETQYF. As DNA, the CDR3 is TGCGCCAGCTCCTCCTCCAGGGGGCGTGGGGAGACCCAGTACTTC.

The chain recombines TRBV6-6 with TRBJ2-1; possibly TRBD1 for D (5 bases). This CDR3 comprises 14 residues. Deletions cut 2 bases from V and 4 bases from J, with 9 bases between. Germline V gives CDR1 MNHNY, CDR2 SVGAGI (reference sequence). The CDR3 region has the DNA TGTGCCAGCAGTTACGACAGAGAGTACAATGAGCAGTTCTTC. Residues: CASSYDREYNEQFF.

CDR3 region: CASSSTGARPEAFF. CDR3 nucleotide sequence: TGTGCCAGCAGTTCGACAGGGGCCCGGCCTGAAGCTTTCTTT. This chain uses TRBV28 with TRBJ1-1; 8 bases align to TRBD1. Trimming removed 4 bases from V and 6 bases from J; junction bases left unmatched: 7. This CDR3 spans 14 amino acids. CDR1 is MDHEN and CDR2 is SYDVKM in the germline V gene. The whole variable domain, filled in from reference TRBV28 and TRBJ1-1, reads DVKVTQSSRYLVKRTGEKVFLECVQDMDHENMFWYRQDPGLGLRLIYFSYDVKMKEKGDIPEGYSVSREKKERFSLILESASTNQTSMYLCASSSTGARPEAFFGQGTRLTVV.

The chain couples TRBV6-6 to TRBJ1-5, with 7 bases matching TRBD1. Trimming removed 5 bases from V and 4 bases from J; junction bases left unmatched: 5. Looked up from germline, CDR1 is MNHNY and CDR2 is SVGAGI (reference sequence). This CDR3 has 14 residues. The CDR3 nucleotides are TGTGCCAGCAGTCCCCTCAGGGGGAATCAGCCCCAGCATTTT. Protein: CASSPLRGNQPQHF.

This chain links TRBV5-4 with TRBJ2-6; D is uncertain. Germline V lookup: CDR1 SGHNT, CDR2 YYREEE (reference sequence). V was pared by 7 bases and J by 3 bases, with 11 bases between. The CDR3 sequence is 14 residues long. CDR3 sequence: CASGNSYGANVLTF. The CDR3 bases are TGTGCCAGCGGCAATTCTTATGGGGCCAACGTCCTGACTTTC. The full variable domain, its missing parts supplied by reference TRBV5-4 and TRBJ2-6, is ETGVTQSPTHLIKTRGQQVTLRCSSQSGHNTVSWYQQALGQGPQFIFQYYREEENGRGNFPPRFSGLQFPNYSSELNVNALELDDSALYLCASGNSYGANVLTFGAGSRLTVL.

The V call is TRBV18, the J call TRBJ2-1; 8 nucleotides align to TRBD1. The CDR3 extends over 14 amino acids. The J segment lost 5 bases and the V segment lost 2 bases, leaving 2 bases of the junction unmatched. From germline, CDR1 is KGHSH and CDR2 LQKENI. The CDR3 is CASSPMTGDNEQFF. DNA of the CDR3: TGTGCCAGCTCACCAATGACAGGGGACAATGAGCAGTTCTTC.

This rearrangement joins TRBV27 to TRBJ2-7; the match to TRBD1 covers 9 bases. CDR1 is MNHEY, CDR2 SMNVEV, per germline (reference sequence). The junction had 7 bases not matched to a gene; V was cut back by 5 bases and J by 2 bases. The CDR3 sequence is 15 residues long. The CDR3 region has the DNA TGTGCCAGCAGTAGCGGACAGGGGAGACCCTACGAGCAGTACTTC. This translates into CASSSGQGRPYEQYF.

This chain links TRBV6-5 with TRBJ2-1; D not resolved. CDR1 and CDR2 (germline): MNHEY, SVGAGI. V was shortened by 7 bases and J by 0 bases, with 7 bases between the two germline ends. The CDR3 is made up of 13 amino acids. The chain's CDR3 is CASTRDSYNEQFF. Written as DNA, the CDR3 is TGTGCCAGCACAAGAGACTCCTACAATGAGCAGTTCTTC.